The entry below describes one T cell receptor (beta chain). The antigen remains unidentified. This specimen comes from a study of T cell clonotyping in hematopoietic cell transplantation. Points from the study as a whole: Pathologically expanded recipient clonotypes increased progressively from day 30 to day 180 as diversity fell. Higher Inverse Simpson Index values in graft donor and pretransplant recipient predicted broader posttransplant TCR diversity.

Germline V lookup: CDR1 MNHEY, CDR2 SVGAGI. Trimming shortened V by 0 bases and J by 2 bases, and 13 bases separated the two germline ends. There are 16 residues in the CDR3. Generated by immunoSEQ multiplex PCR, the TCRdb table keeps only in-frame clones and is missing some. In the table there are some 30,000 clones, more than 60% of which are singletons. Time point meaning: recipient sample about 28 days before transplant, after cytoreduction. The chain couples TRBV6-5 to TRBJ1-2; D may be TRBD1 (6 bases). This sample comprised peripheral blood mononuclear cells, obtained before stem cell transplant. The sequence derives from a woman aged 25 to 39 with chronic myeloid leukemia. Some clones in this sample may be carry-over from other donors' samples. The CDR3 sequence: CASSYSGEGGNYGYTF. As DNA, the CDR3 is TGTGCCAGCAGTTACTCGGGGGAGGGGGGAAACTATGGCTACACCTTC.